The clone carrying this TCR beta chain was found many times. Trimming removed 5 bases from V and 4 bases from J, with 15 bases in between. The CDR3 has 14 residues. CDR1 and CDR2 (germline): LNHNV, YYDKDF (reference sequence). This sample stems from a study of T cells after yellow fever vaccination. The study made its TCR cDNA through 5'RACE template switching. That step introduced a universal primer site along with UMIs. TCRdb itself ran the 5' RACE reads through MiXCR, one entry per CDR3 protein. The sample yields over 800 distinct CDR3 sequences, 9.3% seen once. The sample was CD8+ T cells binding an NS4B(214-222) dextramer, sorted from PBMCs, taken about 49 days after the first yellow fever vaccination. The origin of this receptor is a man aged 18 to 29 who received the YFV17D yellow fever vaccine. The chain has TRBV15 and TRBJ2-7, with no clear D. For the CDR3, the DNA is TGTGCCACCAGCTCTGGGCCGGAGATTTACGAGCAGTACTTC. It translates to CATSSGPEIYEQYF. Drawing the rest from reference TRBV15 and TRBJ2-7, the complete variable domain is DAMVIQNPRYQVTQFGKPVTLSCSQTLNHNVMYWYQQKSSQAPKLLFHYYDKDFNNEADTPDNFQSRRPNTSFCFLDIRSPGLGDTAMYLCATSSGPEIYEQYFGPGTRLTVT.